One and the same sample provided the 9 T cell receptor beta chains below, sequenced in a study of blood T cells in healthy people across ages. Sample-barcoded 5' priming and a J-beta primer mix drove a second PCR of about 6 to 11 cycles. TCRdb reprocessed the 5' RACE reads via MiXCR and lists one record per CDR3 protein. The sample has about 800,000 distinct CDR3 sequences, around 25% seen once. The sample was also linked to a second study, of T cells of mothers and their children.

The sequenced sample consisted of blood. These receptor sequences come from a boy between 10 and 17 years old in good health.

The sample holds a few counts of this clonotype. The chain carries TRBV4-3 and TRBJ1-2; D is perhaps TRBD1 (5 bases). Germline CDR1 is LGHNA and CDR2 is YSLEER. V was clipped by 0 bases and J by 6 bases, with 20 bases between them. The CDR3 is 17 amino acids. The CDR3: CASSQDPGGRTLNGYTF. CDR3 in DNA: TGCGCCAGCAGCCAAGATCCGGGCGGGCGGACACTCAATGGCTACACCTTC.

The sample holds a few counts of this clonotype. This chain joins TRBV29-1 and TRBJ2-3, with D uncertain. The CDR3 loop spans 12 amino acids. Looked up from germline, CDR1 is SQVTM and CDR2 is ANQGSEA. V lost 6 bases and J 6 bases, leaving 13 bases between the germline ends. CDR3 nucleotide sequence: TGCAGCGTCCATTCGGGCTCGGATACGCAGTATTTT. It codes for CSVHSGSDTQYF.

This chain links TRBV5-1 with TRBJ2-5; no definite D call. CDR1 is SGHRS and CDR2 is YFSETQ in the germline V gene. The V and J ends lost 2 bases and 2 bases respectively, with 13 bases between them. The CDR3 is 15 residues long. CDR3 region: CASSFQPPPQETQYF. The CDR3 bases are TGCGCCAGCAGCTTCCAGCCCCCCCCTCAAGAGACCCAGTACTTC.

There are many counts of this clonotype. This chain uses TRBV20-1 with TRBJ2-6, with D hard to call. The length of the CDR3 is 16 residues. The germline CDR1 and CDR2 sequences are DFQATT and SNEGSKA (reference sequence). Between the trimmed V and J ends, which lost 5 bases and 0 bases, there was a span of 14 bases. Written as DNA, the CDR3 is TGCAGTGCTCCCCCCAGGACCCACTCTGGGGCCAACGTCCTGACTTTC. This translates into CSAPPRTHSGANVLTF.

This clonotype appeared a few times. The chain couples TRBV29-1 to TRBJ2-4, with D possibly being TRBD2 (5 bases). Trimming took 7 bases from V and 9 from J, leaving 13 bases between them. CDR1 and CDR2 from the germline V gene are SQVTM and ANQGSEA. The CDR3 runs 11 residues. The CDR3: CSAPRGGIQYF. The CDR3 coding sequence is TGCAGCGCCCCTCGAGGAGGCATTCAGTACTTC.

This clonotype appeared a few times. This CDR3 reads CSVEDRRRSYEQYF. For the CDR3, the DNA is TGCAGCGTTGAGGACAGGCGACGCTCCTACGAGCAGTACTTC. The chain is built from TRBV29-1 and TRBJ2-7, with 7 bases that match TRBD1. V was pared by 3 bases and J by 0 bases, with 5 bases of the junction left unmatched. The length of the CDR3 is 14 residues. Germline values: CDR1 SQVTM, CDR2 ANQGSEA.

The chain links TRBV14 to TRBJ2-5; perhaps D is TRBD1 or TRBD2 (5 bases each). Germline CDR1 reads SGHDN; CDR2 reads FVKESK. CDR3 length: 14 amino acids. The germline V and J ends were trimmed by 0 bases and 5 bases, with 10 bases remaining between them. CDR3 nucleotide sequence: TGTGCCAGCAGCCAAGAGGGGGTTTTCGAGACCCAGTACTTC. Translated: CASSQEGVFETQYF.

This clonotype has ten or more counts. The chain uses TRBV28 and TRBJ2-5, with D possibly TRBD2 on 5 matching bases. The CDR3 has 14 residues. V was shortened by 0 bases and J by 1 base, with 6 bases between the two germline ends. The V gene's germline CDR1 is MDHEN and CDR2 SYDVKM. The CDR3 nucleotides are TGTGCCAGCAGTTTATGGGACTCCCAAGAGACCCAGTACTTC. Its translation is CASSLWDSQETQYF.

In this sample, this clonotype turned up a few times. This chain joins TRBV18 and TRBJ2-5, with a tentative D call TRBD1 (5 bases). The CDR3 runs 14 residues. CDR1 KGHSH and CDR2 LQKENI come from the germline V gene. Trimming took 3 bases from V and 11 from J, leaving 19 bases between them. The CDR3 loop is CASSPGLGNYKQYF. The CDR3 coding sequence is TGTGCCAGCTCACCGGGGCTTGGAAACTACAAGCAGTACTTC. Using reference TRBV18 and TRBJ2-5 for the parts outside the CDR3, the full variable domain is NAGVMQNPRHLVRRRGQEARLRCSPMKGHSHVYWYRQLPEEGLKFMVYLQKENIIDESGMPKERFSAEFPKEGPSILRIQQVVRGDSAAYFCASSPGLGNYKQYFGPGTRLLVL.